This is a list of T cell receptor beta chains from one sample in a study of T cells in localized non-small cell lung cancer. Profiling relied on immunoSEQ multiplex PCR, and the TCRdb table lists in-frame clones only, not all of them. The sample yields more than 10,000 clones, more than 80% seen once. This material consisted of peripheral blood, taken before any cancer treatment. Receptors originate from a male donor aged 60 or older with stage I squamous cell lung carcinoma. Both conserved end residues are part of each CDR3. The D gene is left open where the match is weak. Expanded clones get a size class; other rows say once, few or many, or leave the size out.

J: TRBJ1-1; D: .; size: .; V: TRBV25-1; CDR3: CASSEWGEMNTEAFF; DNA: TGTGCCAGCAGTGAATGGGGGGAAATGAACACTGAAGCTTTCTTT
J: TRBJ1-1; D: .; size: .; V: TRBV5-5; CDR3: CASSHRDGNTEAFF; DNA: TGTGCCAGCAGCCACCGGGACGGTAACACTGAAGCTTTCTTT
J: TRBJ2-1; D: TRBD1; size: .; V: TRBV12-5; CDR3: CASGLPRQGIGFF; DNA: TGTGCTAGTGGTTTGCCCCGACAGGGCATAGGCTTCTTC
J: TRBJ2-7; D: TRBD2; size: .; V: TRBV29-1; CDR3: CSVEGLAGSYEQYF; DNA: TGCAGCGTTGAGGGGCTAGCGGGGAGTTACGAGCAGTACTTC
J: TRBJ1-4; D: .; size: few; V: TRBV5-5; CDR3: CASSLWAGEKLFF; DNA: TGTGCCAGCAGCTTGTGGGCGGGTGAAAAACTGTTTTTT
J: TRBJ1-4; D: .; size: .; V: TRBV19; CDR3: CASSTRGLTNEKLFF; DNA: TGTGCCAGTAGTACCCGGGGACTAACTAATGAAAAACTGTTTTTT
J: TRBJ2-1; D: .; size: .; V: TRBV27; CDR3: CASSLISARSDEQFF; DNA: TGTGCCAGCAGTTTAATATCGGCGAGGTCGGATGAGCAGTTCTTC
J: TRBJ1-1; D: .; size: .; V: TRBV11-2; CDR3: CASSLGANTEAFF; DNA: TGTGCCAGCAGCTTAGGGGCCAACACTGAAGCTTTCTTT
J: TRBJ2-2; D: .; size: .; V: TRBV5-6; CDR3: CASSPPSGGTGNTGELFF; DNA: TGTGCCAGCAGCCCGCCCTCAGGGGGGACGGGGAACACTGGGGAGCTGTTTTTT
J: TRBJ2-3; D: TRBD1; size: .; V: TRBV19; CDR3: CASSIRGQGSTDTQYF; DNA: TGTGCCAGTAGTATAAGGGGACAGGGGAGCACAGATACGCAGTATTTT
J: TRBJ2-7; D: TRBD1; size: .; V: TRBV29-1; CDR3: CSVEVLGQGYYEQYF; DNA: TGCAGCGTTGAAGTGTTGGGACAGGGTTATTACGAGCAGTACTTC
J: TRBJ1-4; D: .; size: .; V: TRBV4-1; CDR3: CASSPLPPPATNEKLFF; DNA: TGCGCCAGCAGCCCTCTTCCCCCTCCAGCAACTAATGAAAAACTGTTTTTT
J: TRBJ1-2; D: .; size: .; V: TRBV7-5; CDR3: CARSVGKTYGYTF; DNA: TGTGCCAGAAGCGTAGGAAAGACCTATGGCTACACCTTC
J: TRBJ2-1; D: TRBD2; size: .; V: TRBV6-5; CDR3: CATRRGNEQFF; DNA: TGTGCCACCCGGCGGGGGAATGAGCAGTTCTTC
J: TRBJ2-1; D: TRBD1; size: .; V: TRBV5-8; CDR3: CASSLGGGTGVWNEQFF; DNA: TGTGCCAGCAGCTTGGGGGGCGGGACAGGGGTGTGGAATGAGCAGTTCTTC
J: TRBJ2-1; D: TRBD2; size: .; V: TRBV5-1; CDR3: CASSLTLAGHNEQFF; DNA: TGCGCCAGCAGCTTGACCCTAGCGGGACACAATGAGCAGTTCTTC
J: TRBJ2-7; D: TRBD2; size: .; V: TRBV10-2; CDR3: CASMKREEGYEQYF; DNA: TGCGCCAGCATGAAGCGGGAGGAGGGCTACGAGCAGTACTTC
J: TRBJ2-2; D: TRBD1; size: .; V: TRBV5-4; CDR3: CASSQNQGANTGELFF; DNA: TGTGCCAGCAGCCAAAATCAGGGGGCGAACACCGGGGAGCTGTTTTTT
J: TRBJ2-1; D: TRBD2; size: .; V: TRBV11-2; CDR3: CASSVSAGVNNEQFF; DNA: TGTGCCAGCAGCGTCTCCGCGGGGGTAAACAATGAGCAGTTCTTC
J: TRBJ2-7; D: .; size: .; V: TRBV6-5; CDR3: CASTQTGSGEQYF; DNA: TGTGCCAGCACCCAAACAGGGTCTGGGGAGCAGTACTTC
J: TRBJ2-7; D: .; size: .; V: TRBV9; CDR3: CASSVDHSSYEQYF; DNA: TGTGCCAGCAGCGTAGATCATAGCTCCTACGAGCAGTACTTC
J: TRBJ1-2; D: .; size: .; V: TRBV21-1; CDR3: CASSKGGDGYTF; DNA: TGTGCCAGCAGCAAAGGCGGGGATGGCTACACCTTC
J: TRBJ1-3; D: .; size: .; V: TRBV4-1; CDR3: CASSLDSTGNTIYF; DNA: TGCGCCAGCAGCCTAGACAGTACTGGAAACACCATATATTTT
J: TRBJ2-7; D: .; size: .; V: TRBV30; CDR3: CAWSVRTAQGEQYF; DNA: TGTGCCTGGAGTGTAAGGACAGCCCAGGGGGAGCAGTACTTC
J: TRBJ2-5; D: TRBD1; size: .; V: TRBV7-8; CDR3: CASSSRDRAGETQYF; DNA: TGTGCCAGCAGCTCCCGAGACAGGGCAGGAGAGACCCAGTACTTC
J: TRBJ2-7; D: TRBD2; size: .; V: TRBV5-6; CDR3: CASSSTLAGTYEQYF; DNA: TGTGCCAGCAGCTCCACTCTAGCGGGGACCTACGAGCAGTACTTC
J: TRBJ2-4; D: .; size: .; V: TRBV30; CDR3: CAWTYSGNIQYF; DNA: TGTGCCTGGACCTACTCGGGGAACATTCAGTACTTC
J: TRBJ2-7; D: TRBD1; size: .; V: TRBV11-2; CDR3: CASSQDRGPTYEQYF; DNA: TGTGCCAGCAGCCAAGACAGGGGGCCCACCTACGAGCAGTACTTC
J: TRBJ1-2; D: .; size: once; V: TRBV6-1; CDR3: CASSEGPGARGGYTF; DNA: TGTGCCAGCAGTGAAGGCCCAGGGGCCAGGGGTGGCTACACCTTC
J: TRBJ2-5; D: .; size: .; V: TRBV5-1; CDR3: CASSSQGIQETQYF; DNA: TGCGCCAGCAGCTCGCAGGGCATCCAAGAGACCCAGTACTTC
J: TRBJ1-4; D: TRBD1; size: .; V: TRBV2; CDR3: CASSPLQGVREKLFF; DNA: TGTGCCAGCAGTCCCCTACAGGGGGTGAGAGAAAAACTGTTTTTT
J: TRBJ2-5; D: .; size: .; V: TRBV19; CDR3: CASSQDVEGQETQYF; DNA: TGTGCCAGTAGCCAAGACGTGGAGGGCCAAGAGACCCAGTACTTC
J: TRBJ2-5; D: .; size: .; V: TRBV19; CDR3: CASSIRIQLPGETQYF; DNA: TGTGCCAGTAGTATAAGGATTCAACTGCCTGGGGAGACCCAGTACTTC
J: TRBJ2-7; D: .; size: .; V: TRBV5-4; CDR3: CASSRWGSSYEQYF; DNA: TGTGCCAGCAGCCGTTGGGGGAGCTCCTACGAGCAGTACTTC
J: TRBJ2-1; D: .; size: .; V: TRBV7-2; CDR3: CASSLGSAGNEQFF; DNA: TGTGCCAGCAGCTTAGGATCAGCAGGCAATGAGCAGTTCTTC
J: TRBJ2-1; D: TRBD2; size: .; V: TRBV7-2; CDR3: CASSPRGGLAGPNEQFF; DNA: TGTGCCAGCAGCCCTAGGGGGGGGCTAGCGGGCCCCAATGAGCAGTTCTTC
J: TRBJ2-7; D: .; size: .; V: TRBV5-1; CDR3: CASSRGSYEQYF; DNA: TGCGCCAGCAGCAGGGGATCCTACGAGCAGTACTTC
J: TRBJ2-1; D: TRBD2; size: .; V: TRBV4-1; CDR3: CASSQVAGERYEQFF; DNA: TGCGCCAGCAGCCAAGTAGCGGGAGAGAGGTATGAGCAGTTCTTC
J: TRBJ2-7; D: .; size: once; V: TRBV7-9; CDR3: CASSTPGMQQYF; DNA: TGTGCCAGCAGCACCCCGGGGATGCAGCAGTACTTC
J: TRBJ2-3; D: TRBD2; size: .; V: TRBV2; CDR3: CASRGLAGSTDTQYF; DNA: TGTGCCAGCAGGGGCCTAGCGGGGAGCACAGATACGCAGTATTTT
J: TRBJ2-1; D: TRBD2; size: .; V: TRBV6-5; CDR3: CASSPTSGGYNEQFF; DNA: TGTGCCAGCAGCCCCACTAGCGGGGGTTACAATGAGCAGTTCTTC
J: TRBJ2-2; D: TRBD1; size: once; V: TRBV19; CDR3: CATQDRDGTGELFF; DNA: TGTGCCACCCAAGACAGGGACGGTACCGGGGAGCTGTTTTTT
J: TRBJ1-5; D: .; size: .; V: TRBV28; CDR3: CASSLDSYSNQPQHF; DNA: TGTGCCAGCAGTTTGGACAGCTATAGCAATCAGCCCCAGCATTTT
J: TRBJ2-5; D: .; size: few; V: TRBV28; CDR3: CASSPQETQYF; DNA: TGTGCCAGCAGTCCACAAGAGACCCAGTACTTC
J: TRBJ2-2; D: .; size: .; V: TRBV2; CDR3: CASTSSASNTGELFF; DNA: TGTGCCAGCACTAGTTCCGCTTCGAACACCGGGGAGCTGTTTTTT